A single count supports the clone carrying this T cell receptor beta chain. What it binds is unknown. This entry comes from a study of OX40 agonist ivuxolimab in advanced cancers. Only in-frame clones appear in the TCRdb table, and some are missing; sequencing was by immunoSEQ multiplex PCR. Of tens of thousands of clones in the sample, approximately 86% were seen once. General study results and limits: There were also nonresponders showing low normalized T-cell clonal expansion.

This CDR3 comprises 17 residues. Trimming cost V 1 base and J 2 bases; bases outside gene matches: 4. In germline, CDR1 is KGHSH, CDR2 LQKENI. This clonotype originated in an adult with an advanced solid tumor such as melanoma, head and neck, liver or kidney cancer. The sequencing here drew on CD4+ or CD8+ T cells sorted from blood, taken in a trial of the OX40 agonist ivuxolimab. The rearrangement uses TRBV18 and TRBJ2-1, with TRBD1 identical over 11 bases. The CDR3 DNA is TGTGCCAGCTCACCACGGACAGGGGGCGGGACCTACAATGAGCAGTTCTTC. This codes for CASSPRTGGGTYNEQFF. Full variable domain (rest looked up from reference TRBV18 and TRBJ2-1): NAGVMQNPRHLVRRRGQEARLRCSPMKGHSHVYWYRQLPEEGLKFMVYLQKENIIDESGMPKERFSAEFPKEGPSILRIQQVVRGDSAAYFCASSPRTGGGTYNEQFFGPGTRLTVL.